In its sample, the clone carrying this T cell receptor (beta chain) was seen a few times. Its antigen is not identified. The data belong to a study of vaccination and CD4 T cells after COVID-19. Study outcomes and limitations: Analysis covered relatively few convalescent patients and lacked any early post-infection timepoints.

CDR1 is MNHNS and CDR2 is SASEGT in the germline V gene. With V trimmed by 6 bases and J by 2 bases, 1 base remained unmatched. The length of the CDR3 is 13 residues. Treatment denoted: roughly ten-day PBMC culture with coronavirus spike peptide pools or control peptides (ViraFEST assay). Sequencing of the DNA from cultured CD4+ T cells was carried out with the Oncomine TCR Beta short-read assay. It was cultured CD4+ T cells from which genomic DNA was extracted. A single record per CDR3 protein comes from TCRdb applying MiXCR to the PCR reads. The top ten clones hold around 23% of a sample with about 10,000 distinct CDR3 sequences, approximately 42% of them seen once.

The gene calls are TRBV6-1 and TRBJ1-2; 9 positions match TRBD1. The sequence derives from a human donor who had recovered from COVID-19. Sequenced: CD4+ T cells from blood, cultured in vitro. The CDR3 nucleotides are TGTGCCAGCAGACAGGGGGCAAACTATGGCTACACCTTC. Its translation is CASRQGANYGYTF.